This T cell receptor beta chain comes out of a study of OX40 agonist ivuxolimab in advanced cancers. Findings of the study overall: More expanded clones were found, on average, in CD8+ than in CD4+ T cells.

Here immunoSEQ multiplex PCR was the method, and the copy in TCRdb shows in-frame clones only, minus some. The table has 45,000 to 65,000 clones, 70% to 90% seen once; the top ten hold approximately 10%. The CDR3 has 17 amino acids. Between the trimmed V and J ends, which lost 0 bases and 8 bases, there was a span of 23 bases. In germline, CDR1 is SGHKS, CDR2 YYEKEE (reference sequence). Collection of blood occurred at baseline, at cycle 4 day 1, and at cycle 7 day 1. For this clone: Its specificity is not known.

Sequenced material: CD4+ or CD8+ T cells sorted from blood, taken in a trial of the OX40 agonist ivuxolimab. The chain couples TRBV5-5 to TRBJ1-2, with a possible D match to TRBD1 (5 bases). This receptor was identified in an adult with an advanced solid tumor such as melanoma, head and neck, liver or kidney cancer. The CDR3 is CASSLGGRAPPYEGYTF. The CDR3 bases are TGTGCCAGCAGCTTGGGTGGCAGGGCTCCCCCCTATGAGGGCTACACCTTC. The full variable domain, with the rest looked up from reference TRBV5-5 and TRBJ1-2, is DAGVTQSPTHLIKTRGQQVTLRCSPISGHKSVSWYQQVLGQGPQFIFQYYEKEERGRGNFPDRFSARQFPNYSSELNVNALLLGDSALYLCASSLGGRAPPYEGYTFGSGTRLTVV.